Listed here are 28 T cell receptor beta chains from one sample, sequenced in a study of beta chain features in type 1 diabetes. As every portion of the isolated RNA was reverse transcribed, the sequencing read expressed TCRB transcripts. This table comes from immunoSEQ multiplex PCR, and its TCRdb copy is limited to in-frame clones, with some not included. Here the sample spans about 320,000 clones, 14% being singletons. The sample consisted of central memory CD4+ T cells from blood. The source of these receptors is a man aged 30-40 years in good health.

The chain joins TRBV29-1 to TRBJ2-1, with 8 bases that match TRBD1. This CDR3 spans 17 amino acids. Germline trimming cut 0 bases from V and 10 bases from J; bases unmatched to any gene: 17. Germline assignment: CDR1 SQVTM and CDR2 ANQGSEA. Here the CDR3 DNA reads TGCAGCGTTGAAGATCTCCTCGCTCACAGGGGGTCGAGGGAGCAGTTCTTC. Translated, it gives CSVEDLLAHRGSREQFF.

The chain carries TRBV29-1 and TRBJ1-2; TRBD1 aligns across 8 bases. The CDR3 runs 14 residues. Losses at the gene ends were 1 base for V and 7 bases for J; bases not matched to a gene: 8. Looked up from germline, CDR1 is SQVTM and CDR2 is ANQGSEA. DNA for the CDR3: TGCAGCGTTGAAGTACAGGGGGGGTTTACTGGCTACACCTTC. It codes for CSVEVQGGFTGYTF.

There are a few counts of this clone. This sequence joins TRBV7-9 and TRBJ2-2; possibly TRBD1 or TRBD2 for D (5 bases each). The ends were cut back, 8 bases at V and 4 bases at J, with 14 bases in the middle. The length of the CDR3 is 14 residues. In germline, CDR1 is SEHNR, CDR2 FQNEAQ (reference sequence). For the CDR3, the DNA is TGTGCCAGCCTGAGGGTCAGGGCCACCGGGGAGCTGTTTTTT. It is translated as CASLRVRATGELFF.

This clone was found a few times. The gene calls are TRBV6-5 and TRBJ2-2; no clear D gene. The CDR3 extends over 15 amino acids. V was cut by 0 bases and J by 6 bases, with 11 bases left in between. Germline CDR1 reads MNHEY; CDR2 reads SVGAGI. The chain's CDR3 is CASSYSRWAPGELFF. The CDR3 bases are TGTGCCAGCAGTTACTCTAGATGGGCTCCCGGGGAGCTGTTTTTT.

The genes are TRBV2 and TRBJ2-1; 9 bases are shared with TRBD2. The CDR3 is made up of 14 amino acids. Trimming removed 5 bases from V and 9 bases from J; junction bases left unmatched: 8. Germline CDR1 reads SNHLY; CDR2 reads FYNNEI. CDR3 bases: TGTGCCAGCAGTTATAAAGCGGGAGGAAGTGAGCAGTTCTTC. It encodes CASSYKAGGSEQFF.

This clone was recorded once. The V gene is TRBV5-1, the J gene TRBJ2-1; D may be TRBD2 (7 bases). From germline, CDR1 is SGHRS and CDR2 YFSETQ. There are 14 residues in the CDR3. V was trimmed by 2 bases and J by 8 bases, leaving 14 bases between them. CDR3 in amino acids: CASSFGRGADEQFF. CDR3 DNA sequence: TGCGCCAGCAGCTTTGGACGGGGGGCCGATGAGCAGTTCTTC.

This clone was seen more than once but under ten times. CDR3 in DNA: TGTGCCAGCAGCTTAGCGATTACGGTGGGAAACGAAAAACTGTTTTTT. Amino acid sequence: CASSLAITVGNEKLFF. The V call is TRBV7-2, the J call TRBJ1-4; D is undetermined. The CDR3 sequence is 16 residues long. Per germline, CDR1 SGHTA and CDR2 FQGNSA. Trimming left V 0 bases short and J 8 bases short, with 16 bases between.

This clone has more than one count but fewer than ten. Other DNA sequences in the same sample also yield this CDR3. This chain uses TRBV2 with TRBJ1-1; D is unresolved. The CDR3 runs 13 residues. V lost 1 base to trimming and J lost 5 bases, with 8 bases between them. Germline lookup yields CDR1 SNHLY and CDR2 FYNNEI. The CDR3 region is CASSEVEGTEAFF. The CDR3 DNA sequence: TGTGCCAGCAGTGAAGTAGAGGGTACTGAAGCTTTCTTT.

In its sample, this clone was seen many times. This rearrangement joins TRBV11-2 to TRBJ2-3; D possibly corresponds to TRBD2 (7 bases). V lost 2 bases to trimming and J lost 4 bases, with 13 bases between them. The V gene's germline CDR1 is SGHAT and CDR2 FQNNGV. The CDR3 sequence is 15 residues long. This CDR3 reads CASSLRGGTADTQYF. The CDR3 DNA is TGTGCCAGCAGCTTAAGGGGGGGCACGGCAGATACGCAGTATTTT. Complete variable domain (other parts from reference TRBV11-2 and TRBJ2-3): EAGVAQSPRYKIIEKRQSVAFWCNPISGHATLYWYQQILGQGPKLLIQFQNNGVVDDSQLPKDRFSAERLKGVDSTLKIQPAKLEDSAVYLCASSLRGGTADTQYFGPGTRLTVL.

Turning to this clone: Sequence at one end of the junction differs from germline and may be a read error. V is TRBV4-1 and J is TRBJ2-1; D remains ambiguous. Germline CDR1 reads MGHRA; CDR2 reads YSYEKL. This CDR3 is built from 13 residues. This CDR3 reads CASSPGVGNEQFF. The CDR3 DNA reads TGTGCCAGCAGCCCAGGAGTAGGAAATGAGCAGTTCTTC.

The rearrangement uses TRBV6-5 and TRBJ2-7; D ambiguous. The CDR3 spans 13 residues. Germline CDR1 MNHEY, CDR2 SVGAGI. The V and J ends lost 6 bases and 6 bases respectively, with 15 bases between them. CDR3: CASRTDGRLEQYV. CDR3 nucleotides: TGTGCCAGCAGGACGGACGGGCGTCTCGAGCAGTACGTC.

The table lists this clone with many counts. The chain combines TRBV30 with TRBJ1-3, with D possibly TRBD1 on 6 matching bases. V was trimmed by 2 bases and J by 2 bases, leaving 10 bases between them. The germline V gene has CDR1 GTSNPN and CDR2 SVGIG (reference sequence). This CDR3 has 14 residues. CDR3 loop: CAWSPPGAGNTIYF. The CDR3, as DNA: TGTGCCTGGAGTCCCCCAGGGGCTGGAAACACCATATATTTT. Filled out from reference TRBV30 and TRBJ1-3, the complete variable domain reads SQTIHQWPATLVQPVGSPLSLECTVEGTSNPNLYWYRQAAGRGLQLLFYSVGIGQISSEVPQNLSASRPQDRQFILSSKKLLLSDSGFYLCAWSPPGAGNTIYFGEGSWLTVV.

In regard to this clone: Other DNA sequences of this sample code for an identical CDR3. The CDR3 loop reads CASSLGHSTDTQYF. The CDR3 region has the DNA TGTGCCAGCAGTTTAGGGCACTCCACAGATACGCAGTATTTT. The gene calls are TRBV27 and TRBJ2-3; D unresolved. Germline loops: CDR1 MNHEY, CDR2 SMNVEV (reference sequence). This CDR3 spans 14 amino acids. Trimming removed 2 bases from V and 2 bases from J, with 8 bases in between.

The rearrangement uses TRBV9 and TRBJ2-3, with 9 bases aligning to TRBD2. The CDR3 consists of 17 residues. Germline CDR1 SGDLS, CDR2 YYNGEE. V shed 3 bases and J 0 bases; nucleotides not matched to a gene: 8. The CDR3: CASSANSGTSSTDTQYF. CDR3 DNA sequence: TGTGCCAGCAGCGCCAATAGTGGGACTAGCAGCACAGATACGCAGTATTTT.

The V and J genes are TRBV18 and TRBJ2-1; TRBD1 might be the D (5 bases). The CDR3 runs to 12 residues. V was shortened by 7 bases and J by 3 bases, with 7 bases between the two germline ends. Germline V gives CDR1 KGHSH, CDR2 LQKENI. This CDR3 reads CASCDSYNEQFF. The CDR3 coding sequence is TGTGCCAGCTGTGACAGCTACAATGAGCAGTTCTTC.

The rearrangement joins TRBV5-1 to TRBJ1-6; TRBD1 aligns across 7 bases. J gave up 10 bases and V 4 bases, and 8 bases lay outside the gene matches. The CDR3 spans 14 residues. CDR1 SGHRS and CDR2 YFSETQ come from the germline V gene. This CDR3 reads CASSRRQGSSPLHF. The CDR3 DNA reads TGCGCCAGCAGCCGAAGACAGGGTTCATCACCCCTCCACTTT.

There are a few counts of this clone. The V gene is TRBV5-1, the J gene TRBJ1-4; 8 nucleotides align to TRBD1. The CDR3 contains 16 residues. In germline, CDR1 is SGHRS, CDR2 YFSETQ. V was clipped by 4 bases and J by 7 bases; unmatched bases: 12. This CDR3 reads CASSPLMGQVGEKLFF. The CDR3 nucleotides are TGCGCCAGCAGCCCACTCATGGGACAGGTGGGTGAAAAACTGTTTTTT.

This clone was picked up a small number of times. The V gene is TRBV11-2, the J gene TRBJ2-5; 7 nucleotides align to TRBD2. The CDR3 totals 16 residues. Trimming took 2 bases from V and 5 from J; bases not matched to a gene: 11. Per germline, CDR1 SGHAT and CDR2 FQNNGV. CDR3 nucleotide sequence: TGTGCCAGCAGCTTAACCCGGGGCGCCGGGGGGGAGACCCAGTACTTC. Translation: CASSLTRGAGGETQYF. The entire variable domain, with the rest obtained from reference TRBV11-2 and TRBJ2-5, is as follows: EAGVAQSPRYKIIEKRQSVAFWCNPISGHATLYWYQQILGQGPKLLIQFQNNGVVDDSQLPKDRFSAERLKGVDSTLKIQPAKLEDSAVYLCASSLTRGAGGETQYFGPGTRLLVL.

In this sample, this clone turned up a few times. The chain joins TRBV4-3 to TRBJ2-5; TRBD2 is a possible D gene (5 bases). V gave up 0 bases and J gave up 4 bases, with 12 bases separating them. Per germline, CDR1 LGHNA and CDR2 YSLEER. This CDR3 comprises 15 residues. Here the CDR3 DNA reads TGCGCCAGCAGCCAAGAGACGGGGAGTGTAGAGACCCAGTACTTC. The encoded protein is CASSQETGSVETQYF.

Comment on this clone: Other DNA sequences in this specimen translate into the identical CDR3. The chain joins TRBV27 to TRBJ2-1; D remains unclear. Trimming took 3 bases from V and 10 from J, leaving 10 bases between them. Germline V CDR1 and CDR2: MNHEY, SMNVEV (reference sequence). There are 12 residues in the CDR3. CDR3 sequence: CASSFRVGEQFF. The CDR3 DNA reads TGTGCCAGCAGTTTCCGGGTCGGGGAGCAGTTCTTC.

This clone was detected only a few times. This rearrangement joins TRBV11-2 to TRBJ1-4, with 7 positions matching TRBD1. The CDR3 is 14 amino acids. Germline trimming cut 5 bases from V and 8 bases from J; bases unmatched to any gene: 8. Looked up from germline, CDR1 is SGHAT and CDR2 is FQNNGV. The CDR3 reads CASSEQGRSEKLFF. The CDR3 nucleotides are TGTGCCAGCAGCGAACAGGGGCGGTCGGAAAAACTGTTTTTT.

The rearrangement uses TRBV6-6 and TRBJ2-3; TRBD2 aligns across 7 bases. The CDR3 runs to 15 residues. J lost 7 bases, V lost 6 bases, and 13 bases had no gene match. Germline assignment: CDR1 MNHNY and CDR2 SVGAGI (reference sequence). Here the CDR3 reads CASSPPRGEGYTQYF. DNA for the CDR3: TGTGCCAGCAGCCCCCCCCGGGGGGAGGGTTATACGCAGTATTTT.

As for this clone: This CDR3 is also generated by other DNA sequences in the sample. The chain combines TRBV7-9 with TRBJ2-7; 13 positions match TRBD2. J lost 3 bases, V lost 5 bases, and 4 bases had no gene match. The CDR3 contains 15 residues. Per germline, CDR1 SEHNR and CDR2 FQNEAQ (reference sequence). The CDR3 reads CASSLGTSGIYEQYV. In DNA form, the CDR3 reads TGTGCCAGCAGCCTCGGGACTAGCGGGATCTACGAGCAGTACGTC.

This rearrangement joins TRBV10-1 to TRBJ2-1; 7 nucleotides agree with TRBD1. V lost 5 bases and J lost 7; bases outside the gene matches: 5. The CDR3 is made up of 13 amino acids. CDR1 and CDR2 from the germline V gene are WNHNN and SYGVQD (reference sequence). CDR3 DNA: TGCGCCAGCAGTACAGGGGTTCTGAATGAGCAGTTCTTC. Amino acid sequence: CASSTGVLNEQFF.

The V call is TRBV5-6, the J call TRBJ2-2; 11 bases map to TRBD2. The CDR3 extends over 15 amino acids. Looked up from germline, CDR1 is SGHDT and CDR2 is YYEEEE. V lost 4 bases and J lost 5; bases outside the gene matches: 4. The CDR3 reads CASSRSGGATGELFF. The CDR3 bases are TGTGCCAGCAGCCGTAGCGGGGGGGCGACCGGGGAGCTGTTTTTT. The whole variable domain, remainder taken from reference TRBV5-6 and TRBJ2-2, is DAGVTQSPTHLIKTRGQQVTLRCSPKSGHDTVSWYQQALGQGPQFIFQYYEEEERQRGNFPDRFSGHQFPNYSSELNVNALLLGDSALYLCASSRSGGATGELFFGEGSRLTVL.

The CDR3 sequence is CASSIYPVGGYEQYV. In DNA, the CDR3 is TGTGCCAGCAGCATCTACCCGGTAGGAGGCTACGAGCAGTACGTC. The rearrangement joins TRBV11-2 to TRBJ2-7; possibly TRBD2 for D (5 bases). CDR1 is SGHAT, CDR2 FQNNGV, per germline. Trimming left V 5 bases short and J 3 bases short, with 17 bases between. The CDR3 consists of 15 residues.

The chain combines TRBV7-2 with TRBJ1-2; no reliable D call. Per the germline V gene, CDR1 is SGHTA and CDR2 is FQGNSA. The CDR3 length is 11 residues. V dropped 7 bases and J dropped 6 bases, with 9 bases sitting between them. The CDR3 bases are TGTGCCAGCACCCCAAATAATGGCTACACCTTC. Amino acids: CASTPNNGYTF.

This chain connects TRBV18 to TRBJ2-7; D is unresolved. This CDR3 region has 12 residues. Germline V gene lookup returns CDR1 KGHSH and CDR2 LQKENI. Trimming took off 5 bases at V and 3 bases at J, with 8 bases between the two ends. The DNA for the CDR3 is TGTGCCAGCTCATCAGGTCGCTACGAGCAGTACGTC. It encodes CASSSGRYEQYV.